One and the same sample provided the 31 T cell receptor beta chains below, sequenced in a study of blood T cell repertoires in COVID-19. Using immunoSEQ multiplex PCR, the repertoire was profiled, and TCRdb retains in-frame clones only, with some absent. The sample records about 80,000 clones, 75% to 95% being singletons. The sample consisted of peripheral blood. These receptors were obtained from a woman in her 50s in a cohort sampled during active COVID-19.

This clone was found once. This chain uses TRBV20-1 with TRBJ2-7; D may be TRBD1 (5 bases). Germline V CDR1 and CDR2: DFQATT, SNEGSKA (reference sequence). Trimming left V 6 bases short and J 6 bases short, with 15 bases between. The CDR3 is 12 residues long. CDR3 sequence: CSASPNGAEQYF. DNA for the CDR3: TGCAGTGCCAGTCCGAATGGGGCCGAGCAGTACTTC.

The CDR3 spells CASSLTRRGTDTQYF. As DNA, the CDR3 is TGCGCCAGCAGCTTGACAAGACGGGGCACAGATACGCAGTATTTT. The V gene is TRBV5-1, the J gene TRBJ2-3; no definite D call. The CDR3 has 15 residues. V lost 1 base to trimming and J lost 1 base, with 10 bases between them. Germline V gives CDR1 SGHRS, CDR2 YFSETQ.

The V gene is TRBV2, the J gene TRBJ2-7; 7 bases fit TRBD1. Germline-derived CDR1 and CDR2 are SNHLY and FYNNEI. The ends lost 3 bases at V and 3 bases at J; junction bases unmatched: 17. The CDR3 has 18 amino acids. This CDR3 reads CASSEGILTGDPLYEQYF. In DNA, the CDR3 is TGTGCCAGCAGTGAGGGAATACTAACAGGGGACCCCCTCTACGAGCAGTACTTC.

The sample holds one count of this clone. The chain couples TRBV2 to TRBJ2-7; possibly TRBD1 for D (6 bases). The CDR3 is 12 residues long. Deletions cut 5 bases from V and 2 bases from J, with 7 bases between. From germline, CDR1 is SNHLY and CDR2 FYNNEI. This chain's CDR3 is CASSWTAYEQYF. The CDR3, as DNA: TGTGCCAGCAGTTGGACAGCCTACGAGCAGTACTTC.

The chain combines TRBV3-1 (or the pseudogene TRBV3-2) with TRBJ1-5; no reliable D call. This CDR3 spans 14 amino acids. Germline CDR1 is LGHDT and CDR2 is YNNKEL (reference sequence). The V end lost 5 bases, the J end lost 6 bases, and 14 bases lay between the germline ends. This CDR3 reads CASSVGLVRQPQHF. CDR3 nucleotide sequence: TGTGCCAGCAGCGTAGGACTTGTACGTCAGCCCCAGCATTTT.

The chain is built from TRBV24-1 and TRBJ2-1; TRBD2 agrees at 14 bases. The CDR3 is made up of 17 amino acids. J was trimmed by 6 bases and V by 6 bases; bases with no gene match: 9. Germline assignment: CDR1 KGHDR and CDR2 SFDVKD. The DNA of the CDR3 is TGTGCCACCAGTCCCGAAGCCGGGACTAGCGGGAGCAATGAGCAGTTCTTC. Amino acids: CATSPEAGTSGSNEQFF.

The V gene is TRBV7-9, the J gene TRBJ2-1, with TRBD2 matching over 8 bases. The CDR3 runs to 17 residues. From germline, CDR1 is SEHNR and CDR2 FQNEAQ (reference sequence). V was clipped by 0 bases and J by 4 bases; unmatched bases: 8. Here the CDR3 DNA reads TGTGCCAGCAGCTTAGCGCAAGCGGGAGAAGCTTACAATGAGCAGTTCTTC. This codes for CASSLAQAGEAYNEQFF. The whole variable domain, remainder taken from reference TRBV7-9 and TRBJ2-1, is DTGVSQNPRHKITKRGQNVTFRCDPISEHNRLYWYRQTLGQGPEFLTYFQNEAQLEKSRLLSDRFSAERPKGSFSTLEIQRTEQGDSAMYLCASSLAQAGEAYNEQFFGPGTRLTVL.

The table lists this clone with a few counts. V and J are TRBV16 and TRBJ1-2; tentatively, D is TRBD1 (6 bases). Germline assignment: CDR1 KGHSY and CDR2 FQNENV. The CDR3 length is 15 residues. The V gene lost 3 bases and the J gene lost 2 bases, with 13 bases spanning the gap. CDR3 nucleotide sequence: TGTGCCAGCAGCCACGGACAGATTATGAACTATGGCTACACCTTC. Residues: CASSHGQIMNYGYTF.

This chain uses TRBV2 with TRBJ1-5; D might be TRBD1 (6 bases). From germline, CDR1 is SNHLY and CDR2 FYNNEI. V was pared by 7 bases and J by 6 bases, with 19 bases between. The CDR3 has 15 residues. The CDR3 coding sequence is TGTGCCAGCACCGTTCGAGGGGGTCGGGGTCAGCCCCAGCATTTT. Amino acid sequence: CASTVRGGRGQPQHF.

The gene calls are TRBV6-5 and TRBJ1-1; weak D call: TRBD1 (6 bases). CDR3 length equals 12 residues. The germline V gene has CDR1 MNHEY and CDR2 SVGAGI. V lost 3 bases to trimming and J lost 6 bases, with 8 bases between them. DNA of the CDR3: TGTGCCAGCAGTTATCAGGGGTCTGAAGCTTTCTTT. Protein: CASSYQGSEAFF.

V and J are TRBV19 and TRBJ2-1; TRBD2 agrees at 10 bases. This CDR3 spans 16 amino acids. The V segment lost 3 bases and the J segment 5 bases; nucleotides outside the gene matches: 7. Germline CDR1 LNHDA, CDR2 SQIVND (reference sequence). This CDR3 reads CASSIWASGGNNEQFF. CDR3 bases: TGTGCCAGTAGTATCTGGGCTAGCGGGGGTAACAATGAGCAGTTCTTC.

This clone was counted a few times. The chain links TRBV7-9 to TRBJ2-5; TRBD1 aligns across 10 bases. Germline CDR1 and CDR2: SEHNR and FQNEAQ (reference sequence). The CDR3 contains 17 residues. J lost 6 bases, V lost 0 bases, and 10 bases had no gene match. In nucleotides, the CDR3 is TGTGCCAGCAGCTTAGCCGGCGGGACAGGGGCCAAACAGACCCAGTACTTC. This encodes CASSLAGGTGAKQTQYF.

Comments on this clone: One junction end disagrees with the germline gene, perhaps due to a read error. Here the CDR3 DNA reads TGTGCCAGCAGTCACTCCTACAATGAGCAGTTCTTC. Its protein is CASSHSYNEQFF. The chain employs TRBV6-2 or TRBV6-3 and TRBJ2-1, with D uncertain. CDR1 and CDR2 from the germline V gene are MNHEY and SVGEGT. The CDR3 length is 12 residues.

The rearrangement uses TRBV6-5 and TRBJ2-6, with a tentative D call TRBD1 (6 bases). Germline V lookup: CDR1 MNHEY, CDR2 SVGAGI. Trimming cost V 6 bases and J 4 bases, with 13 bases left between them. CDR3 length: 15 amino acids. The CDR3: CASSVPQGGANVLTF. The CDR3 nucleotides read TGTGCCAGCAGCGTCCCTCAGGGGGGGGCCAACGTCCTGACTTTC.

The rearrangement links TRBV28 to TRBJ2-1; 7 nucleotides agree with TRBD2. The CDR3 runs 15 residues. Trimming cost V 5 bases and J 3 bases; bases outside gene matches: 7. Germline V gene data show CDR1 as MDHEN and CDR2 as SYDVKM. CDR3 in amino acids: CASSTGSGGYNEQFF. The CDR3 DNA is TGTGCCAGCAGTACAGGCTCGGGGGGCTACAATGAGCAGTTCTTC.

The chain joins TRBV6-2 or TRBV6-3 to TRBJ2-5; 9 positions match TRBD2. Trimming cost V 6 bases and J 7 bases; bases outside gene matches: 9. The CDR3 is 14 residues long. The V gene's germline CDR1 is MNHEY and CDR2 SVGEGT. The CDR3: CASRPSGTTGTQYF. CDR3 nucleotide sequence: TGTGCCAGCAGACCTAGCGGGACGACCGGGACCCAGTACTTC.

This clone was counted once. V usage is TRBV19 and J usage is TRBJ1-2; possible D gene TRBD1, 6 bases. The CDR3 sequence is 14 residues long. Trimming stripped 5 bases from V and 2 bases from J, with 12 bases between. Germline V gene data show CDR1 as LNHDA and CDR2 as SQIVND (reference sequence). CDR3 in amino acids: CASSLGQLNYGYTF. As DNA, the CDR3 is TGTGCCAGTAGTCTCGGACAGCTAAACTATGGCTACACCTTC.

The gene calls are TRBV3-1 (or the pseudogene TRBV3-2) and TRBJ2-3; no firm D call. CDR3 length: 17 residues. V lost 2 bases to trimming and J lost 0 bases, with 15 bases between them. Germline V gene data show CDR1 as LGHDT and CDR2 as YNNKEL (reference sequence). The CDR3 here is CASSQIAQEHSTDTQYF. The CDR3 region has the DNA TGTGCCAGCAGCCAAATAGCCCAAGAGCATAGCACAGATACGCAGTATTTT.

The chain has TRBV18 and TRBJ1-1, with TRBD1 identical over 8 bases. The CDR3 runs 14 residues. Trimming cost V 3 bases and J 1 base; bases outside gene matches: 1. In germline, CDR1 is KGHSH, CDR2 LQKENI. Here the CDR3 reads CASSPGTGNTEAFF. The CDR3 region has the DNA TGTGCCAGCTCACCTGGGACAGGGAACACTGAAGCTTTCTTT.

The CDR3 sequence: CASSLARGNYNEQFF. The CDR3 bases are TGCGCCAGCAGCTTGGCCCGCGGGAACTACAATGAGCAGTTCTTC. This chain connects TRBV5-1 to TRBJ2-1, with a possible D match to TRBD2 (6 bases). V lost 0 bases, J lost 3 bases, and 10 bases lay in between. In germline, CDR1 is SGHRS, CDR2 YFSETQ. CDR3 length: 15 amino acids. The variable domain in full, completed from reference TRBV5-1 and TRBJ2-1, reads KAGVTQTPRYLIKTRGQQVTLSCSPISGHRSVSWYQQTPGQGLQFLFEYFSETQRNKGNFPGRFSGRQFSNSRSEMNVSTLELGDSALYLCASSLARGNYNEQFFGPGTRLTVL.

The V and J genes are TRBV2 and TRBJ2-5, with 8 positions matching TRBD2. The V gene's germline CDR1 is SNHLY and CDR2 FYNNEI. This CDR3 has 15 residues. Trimming removed 8 bases from V and 5 bases from J; junction bases left unmatched: 13. Written as DNA, the CDR3 is TGTGCCAGCTGCGAACGGGGGGGCCTTGTTGAGACCCAGTACTTC. Amino acids: CASCERGGLVETQYF.

V gene TRBV2 combines with J gene TRBJ2-7; 14 bases fit TRBD2. The CDR3 spans 17 residues. Trimming took 6 bases from V and 3 from J; bases not matched to a gene: 10. The germline CDR1 and CDR2 sequences are SNHLY and FYNNEI. In DNA form, the CDR3 reads TGTGCCAGCAGGGGACTAGCGGGAGTCGCCCACCGCTACGAGCAGTACTTC. Residues: CASRGLAGVAHRYEQYF. Looking up the rest from reference TRBV2 and TRBJ2-7 gives the full variable domain: EPEVTQTPSHQVTQMGQEVILRCVPISNHLYFYWYRQILGQKVEFLVSFYNNEISEKSEIFDDQFSVERPDGSNFTLKIRSTKLEDSAMYFCASRGLAGVAHRYEQYFGPGTRLTVT.

The genes are TRBV27 and TRBJ1-2; 8 bases align to TRBD1. This CDR3 has 16 residues. Germline V gene sequence: CDR1 MNHEY, CDR2 SMNVEV (reference sequence). Trimming at V came to 5 bases and at J to 7 bases, leaving 15 bases not matched to a gene. The CDR3 sequence: CASSRLGQATWGGYTF. The DNA for the CDR3 is TGTGCCAGCAGTAGACTGGGACAGGCGACTTGGGGTGGCTACACCTTC.

This chain joins TRBV5-1 and TRBJ2-3; 8 bases fit TRBD1. J gave up 0 bases and V 3 bases, and 6 bases lay outside the gene matches. In germline, CDR1 is SGHRS, CDR2 YFSETQ. CDR3 length: 16 amino acids. This CDR3 reads CASSYGQGSSTDTQYF. CDR3 sequence (DNA): TGCGCCAGCAGCTATGGACAGGGCAGTAGCACAGATACGCAGTATTTT.

The CDR3 nucleotides read TGTGCCAGCAGCCAGGTTCTTCTTAGCTCCTACGAGCAGTACTTC. Residues: CASSQVLLSSYEQYF. The gene calls are TRBV3-1 (or the pseudogene TRBV3-2) and TRBJ2-7; no clear D. Trimming shortened V by 3 bases and J by 0 bases, and 12 bases separated the two germline ends. From germline, CDR1 is LGHDT and CDR2 YNNKEL (reference sequence). This CDR3 spans 15 amino acids.

This chain connects TRBV3-1 (or the pseudogene TRBV3-2) to TRBJ1-4; a weak D match, TRBD1 (6 bases). The CDR3 has 17 residues. Germline V gives CDR1 LGHDT, CDR2 YNNKEL (reference sequence). The V and J ends lost 0 bases and 3 bases respectively, with 14 bases between them. The CDR3 sequence: CASSQEWSAGANEKLFF. The CDR3 DNA reads as TGTGCCAGCAGCCAAGAATGGTCGGCAGGGGCTAATGAAAAACTGTTTTTT.

The chain combines TRBV28 with TRBJ2-7, with D maybe TRBD1 (6 bases). CDR1 and CDR2 (germline): MDHEN, SYDVKM. The CDR3 is 16 residues long. V shed 2 bases and J shed 2 bases, with 16 bases lying between them. The DNA of the CDR3 is TGTGCCAGCAGTTTAGTCCGACAGGTGGGGACCTACGAGCAGTACTTC. Its protein product is CASSLVRQVGTYEQYF.

The chain links TRBV11-2 to TRBJ2-3; possible D gene TRBD1, 6 bases. Trimming took off 2 bases at V and 4 bases at J, with 13 bases between the two ends. This CDR3 comprises 15 residues. Per the germline V gene, CDR1 is SGHAT and CDR2 is FQNNGV. CDR3 DNA: TGTGCCAGCAGCTTAACAGGGATGGGCGCAGATACGCAGTATTTT. Its protein is CASSLTGMGADTQYF. Together with reference TRBV11-2 and TRBJ2-3, the CDR3 gives the full variable domain: EAGVAQSPRYKIIEKRQSVAFWCNPISGHATLYWYQQILGQGPKLLIQFQNNGVVDDSQLPKDRFSAERLKGVDSTLKIQPAKLEDSAVYLCASSLTGMGADTQYFGPGTRLTVL.

This sequence joins TRBV2 and TRBJ1-3; TRBD1 might be the D (5 bases). In germline, CDR1 is SNHLY, CDR2 FYNNEI. The V end was cut by 6 bases, the J end by 9 bases, with 12 bases between. CDR3 length: 12 amino acids. CDR3 nucleotide sequence: TGTGCCAGCAGCGGTCCGGGGGGCACCATATATTTT. Translated: CASSGPGGTIYF.

The V gene is TRBV5-4, the J gene TRBJ1-2; no reliable D call. The CDR3 sequence is 15 residues long. With 4 bases removed from V and 6 bases from J, the gap between germline ends came to 19 bases. The germline CDR1 and CDR2 sequences are SGHNT and YYREEE (reference sequence). DNA of the CDR3: TGTGCCAGCAGCCTCCCCGGGTCCTTGGGAGATGGCTACACCTTC. It yields the protein CASSLPGSLGDGYTF. Full variable domain (rest looked up from reference TRBV5-4 and TRBJ1-2): ETGVTQSPTHLIKTRGQQVTLRCSSQSGHNTVSWYQQALGQGPQFIFQYYREEENGRGNFPPRFSGLQFPNYSSELNVNALELDDSALYLCASSLPGSLGDGYTFGSGTRLTVV.

The genes are TRBV19 and TRBJ1-3; D not certain. CDR1 and CDR2 from the germline V gene are LNHDA and SQIVND (reference sequence). V was clipped by 3 bases and J by 3 bases, with 6 bases between them. CDR3 length: 13 residues. CDR3 residues: CASSMFGGNTIYF. As DNA, the CDR3 is TGTGCCAGTAGTATGTTCGGTGGAAACACCATATATTTT.